This T cell receptor beta chain derives from a study of monozygotic twins with inflammatory bowel disease. This CDR3 has 18 residues. Germline values: CDR1 MNHNS, CDR2 SASEGT. TCRdb re-called the 5' RACE reads and shows each CDR3 protein once, DNA omitted. In all, the sample yields more than 350,000 distinct CDR3 sequences. The specimen was blood. The clonotype comes from a human donor with ulcerative colitis or Crohn's disease, or a healthy co-twin of an affected twin (not recorded which). The rearrangement links TRBV6-1 to TRBJ2-3; TCRdb reports TRBD2, a call that lacks DNA to check it against. CDR3: CASSTRTSGGPSTDTQYF.